This T cell receptor beta chain was identified during a study of blood T cell repertoires in COVID-19. On the study more broadly: Whether acute or convalescent, the COVID-19 samples came from the United States, Italy and Spain. PBMCs, B-cell-depleted T cells, or T cells provided the cDNA or gDNA that made up the material.

Authors' analysis steps: Estimation of nucleated cell counts relied on the amplification of reference gene primers. Some clones are missing from TCRdb's copy, which holds only in-frame ones; the method was immunoSEQ multiplex PCR. V, J and clone size are taken as reported in that table, and D and trimming were inferred from the DNA itself. The table has about 59,000 clones, over 75% seen once. This clone was detected only a few times. The junction had 3 bases not matched to a gene; V was cut back by 3 bases and J by 3 bases. The CDR3 extends over 15 amino acids. Germline loops: CDR1 SGHVS, CDR2 FQNEAQ.

The TCR originated in a human donor in a cohort sampled during active COVID-19. The genes are TRBV7-8 and TRBJ1-3; 9 nucleotides agree with TRBD1. Sequencing was carried out using peripheral blood. CDR3 DNA sequence: TGTGCCAGCAGCTTGGGACAGGGAGATGGAAACACCATATATTTT. As protein: CASSLGQGDGNTIYF.